One T cell receptor (beta chain) is described in this entry. What it binds is not known. Nashville, Tennessee was home to all donors, who were Caucasian adults. This entry is derived from a study of shared clonotypes between healthy human individuals. About the research overall: A donor's plate count was three for CD4 naive and three for CD4 memory; CD8 naive had two and CD8 memory one.

Study results and limitations: Only blood was sampled, and tissue TCR repertoires likely differ from blood ones. The expectation was that sequencing depth would affect clonotype sharing among donors.

The protocol was immunoSEQ multiplex PCR, while the TCRdb copy is restricted to in-frame clones and leaves out a portion. The profile covers about 2.3 million clones, with more than 80% appearing a single time and approximately 0.4% taken by the ten largest. Per the germline V gene, CDR1 is SGHRS and CDR2 is YFSETQ. V was shortened by 2 bases and J by 2 bases, with 8 bases between the two germline ends. The CDR3 contains 15 residues. The chain has TRBV5-1 and TRBJ2-6; no reliable D call. The material sequenced was naive CD4+ T cells from PBMCs. Subset reported: CD45RA+ positively selected. This TCR was sampled from a man aged 18 to 29 in good health. Some clones in this sample may be carry-over from other donors' samples. CDR3 DNA: TGCGCCAGCAGCTTAGATTTCCCTGGGGCCAACGTCCTGACTTTC. The encoded protein is CASSLDFPGANVLTF.